A single sample gave rise to the 7 T cell receptor beta chains below, sequenced in a study of human T cells and chemical hapten exposure (dated by TCRdb to the early 2020s). Total RNA was isolated from unfractionated whole blood collected in Tempus Blood RNA tubes. Libraries were prepared through 5' RACE. TCRdb shows the sequencer as Illumina MiSeq. TCRdb reprocessed the public reads (quality trimming at Q25 with fastp, clone calling with MiXCR) and kept in-frame beta chains. Every CDR3 protein is listed once, alongside the most common genes and DNA of its rows. Counted in this sample were roughly 120,000 distinct CDR3 sequences; approximately 20% of them appeared once. The ten largest account for roughly 3.1% of the sample. The receptors originated from a human donor in good health.

This clonotype was recorded a few times. This chain links TRBV27 with TRBJ2-7, with a weak D call TRBD2 (6 bases). Germline assignment: CDR1 MNHEY and CDR2 SMNVEV (reference sequence). V lost 0 bases and J 3 bases, leaving 18 bases between the germline ends. The CDR3 runs to 17 residues. This chain's CDR3 is CASSLSNLLAQSYEQYF. The CDR3 DNA follows: TGTGCCAGCAGTTTATCGAATCTCCTAGCGCAGAGCTACGAGCAGTACTTC.

The chain links TRBV5-1 to TRBJ1-1; TRBD1 aligns across 9 bases. This CDR3 has 15 residues. After removal of 4 bases from V and 1 base from J, the junction contained 5 bases not matched to a gene. CDR1 and CDR2 (germline): SGHRS, YFSETQ. CDR3 amino acids: CASSVGQGSNTEAFF. In DNA form, the CDR3 reads TGCGCCAGCAGCGTCGGACAGGGGTCGAACACTGAAGCTTTCTTT.

V and J are TRBV4-1 and TRBJ2-3; 12 bases map to TRBD2. The germline CDR1 and CDR2 sequences are MGHRA and YSYEKL. The CDR3 consists of 19 residues. The V segment lost 1 base and the J segment 5 bases; nucleotides outside the gene matches: 13. The CDR3: CASSQGPLAGGPVGDTQYF. The CDR3 DNA follows: TGCGCCAGCAGCCAAGGACCGCTAGCGGGAGGGCCGGTGGGAGATACGCAGTATTTT.

The chain employs TRBV4-1 and TRBJ2-3; TRBD2 matches 11 bases. The CDR3 consists of 17 residues. J was trimmed by 3 bases and V by 5 bases; bases with no gene match: 10. Germline assignment: CDR1 MGHRA and CDR2 YSYEKL. The CDR3 spells CASSSSLAGALTDTQYF. The CDR3 DNA sequence: TGCGCCAGCAGCAGTTCACTAGCGGGAGCTTTAACAGATACGCAGTATTTT.

In its sample, this clonotype was seen a few times. V and J are TRBV9 and TRBJ2-4, with D maybe TRBD1 (6 bases). Germline V lookup: CDR1 SGDLS, CDR2 YYNGEE. The CDR3 spans 13 residues. Trimming removed 0 bases at V and 7 bases at J, with 8 bases between. The CDR3 protein is CASSVDQGNIQYF. The CDR3 DNA sequence: TGTGCCAGCAGCGTAGACCAGGGGAACATTCAGTACTTC.

This clonotype came up a few times. The chain carries TRBV5-1 and TRBJ1-5, with 9 positions matching TRBD1. After removal of 2 bases from V and 0 bases from J, the junction contained 3 bases not matched to a gene. This CDR3 is 16 amino acids long. Germline V lookup: CDR1 SGHRS, CDR2 YFSETQ. Here the CDR3 reads CASSFGDRDSNQPQHF. CDR3 coding DNA: TGCGCCAGCAGCTTCGGGGACAGGGATAGCAATCAGCCCCAGCATTTT. The entire variable domain, with the rest obtained from reference TRBV5-1 and TRBJ1-5, is as follows: KAGVTQTPRYLIKTRGQQVTLSCSPISGHRSVSWYQQTPGQGLQFLFEYFSETQRNKGNFPGRFSGRQFSNSRSEMNVSTLELGDSALYLCASSFGDRDSNQPQHFGDGTRLSIL.

This clonotype was counted at least ten times. The gene calls are TRBV4-1 and TRBJ1-1; the D is unclear. Per the germline V gene, CDR1 is MGHRA and CDR2 is YSYEKL. Trimming left V 3 bases short and J 0 bases short, with 17 bases between. This CDR3 contains 17 residues. The CDR3 bases are TGCGCCAGCAGCCATATTGGGTTAGGAGCGTTGAACACTGAAGCTTTCTTT. It encodes CASSHIGLGALNTEAFF.